These 17 T cell receptor beta chains came from one sample sequenced in a study of monozygotic twins with inflammatory bowel disease. After re-calling the 5' RACE reads, TCRdb lists one entry per CDR3 protein, DNA absent. The sample data list over 90,000 distinct CDR3 sequences. Input material: blood. The origin of the receptors is a human donor with ulcerative colitis or Crohn's disease, or a healthy co-twin of an affected twin (not recorded which).

The CDR3 reads CASSLRTDLNSPLHF. The chain joins TRBV5-6 to TRBJ1-6. The CDR3 extends over 15 amino acids. Germline-derived CDR1 and CDR2 are SGHDT and YYEEEE.

The CDR3: CASSLVFSGGNTGELFF. The chain couples TRBV5-1 to TRBJ2-2; the TCRdb call, TRBD1, lacks DNA for checking. CDR1 and CDR2 (germline): SGHRS, YFSETQ. The CDR3 has 17 amino acids.

This sequence joins TRBV28 and TRBJ2-7. CDR1 MDHEN and CDR2 SYDVKM come from the germline V gene. The CDR3 length is 14 residues. The CDR3 reads CASSFGIGSYEQYF.

This chain connects TRBV4-3 to TRBJ2-1; TCRdb lists TRBD2, though no DNA is available to test this call. Germline loops: CDR1 LGHNA, CDR2 YSLEER. The CDR3 spans 14 residues. CDR3 sequence: CASERVYLNNEQFF.

The genes are TRBV10-2 and TRBJ1-2; TCRdb's D call of TRBD1 is untestable without DNA. Germline-derived CDR1 and CDR2 are WSHSY and SAAADI. The CDR3 has 13 amino acids. This CDR3 reads CASSGQGAGGYTF.

The chain combines TRBV28 with TRBJ1-6; the TRBD1 assignment by TCRdb is unverifiable without DNA. The CDR3 contains 15 residues. CDR1 and CDR2 from the germline V gene are MDHEN and SYDVKM. The CDR3 is CASRWSGGTNSPLHF. The complete variable domain, with remaining parts taken from reference TRBV28 and TRBJ1-6, reads DVKVTQSSRYLVKRTGEKVFLECVQDMDHENMFWYRQDPGLGLRLIYFSYDVKMKEKGDIPEGYSVSREKKERFSLILESASTNQTSMYLCASRWSGGTNSPLHFGNGTRLTVT.

This sequence joins TRBV20-1 and TRBJ2-3; TCRdb indicates TRBD1, and absent DNA this call remains unverified. CDR3 length: 16 residues. Germline-derived CDR1 and CDR2 are DFQATT and SNEGSKA (reference sequence). The CDR3 protein is CSARDPRGAYTDTQYF.

CDR3 residues: CASSPPGNEQYF. The chain is built from TRBV5-1 and TRBJ2-7; TCRdb lists TRBD1, though no DNA is available to test this call. The V gene's germline CDR1 is SGHRS and CDR2 YFSETQ. There are 12 residues in the CDR3.

This rearrangement joins TRBV5-1 to TRBJ2-5. CDR3 length equals 14 residues. Germline CDR1 is SGHRS and CDR2 is YFSETQ. The chain's CDR3 is CASKQDGLGETQYF.

The V and J genes are TRBV29-1 and TRBJ1-2; TCRdb designates TRBD1, a call that cannot be tested without DNA. Per the germline V gene, CDR1 is SQVTM and CDR2 is ANQGSEA. This CDR3 region has 15 residues. The CDR3 protein is CSVSARDRGSSGYTF.

The V call is TRBV5-1, the J call TRBJ2-3; the D gene TCRdb calls, TRBD2, cannot be checked with no DNA. Germline CDR1 SGHRS, CDR2 YFSETQ. CDR3 size: 13 residues. The CDR3 sequence: CASSLARRDTQYF.

The chain links TRBV5-1 to TRBJ2-1; TCRdb outputs TRBD2, but without DNA this stays unchecked. The CDR3 totals 16 residues. Looked up from germline, CDR1 is SGHRS and CDR2 is YFSETQ. The CDR3 sequence: CASSLWTSGAQDEQFF.

The chain recombines TRBV11-2 with TRBJ2-3; TCRdb reports TRBD2, a call that lacks DNA to check it against. From germline, CDR1 is SGHAT and CDR2 FQNNGV. The CDR3 runs 18 residues. The CDR3 protein is CASSLDQSGLRSTDTQYF.

The chain uses TRBV5-6 and TRBJ1-1. This CDR3 is built from 13 residues. The germline V gene has CDR1 SGHDT and CDR2 YYEEEE. The CDR3 protein is CASRREMNTEAFF.

This chain uses TRBV4-3 with TRBJ1-2. The CDR3 is 13 residues long. Per germline, CDR1 LGHNA and CDR2 YSLEER. CDR3: CASSRRVLYGYTF.

This rearrangement joins TRBV7-2 to TRBJ1-6; lacking DNA, the TRBD1 call made by TCRdb goes unchecked. Germline CDR1 is SGHTA and CDR2 is FQGNSA. The CDR3 consists of 16 residues. The CDR3 here is CASSLARDRRNSPLHF.

The rearrangement uses TRBV20-1 and TRBJ1-2. The germline CDR1 and CDR2 sequences are DFQATT and SNEGSKA (reference sequence). The CDR3 loop spans 15 amino acids. The CDR3 sequence: CSADNSGGPFHGYTF.